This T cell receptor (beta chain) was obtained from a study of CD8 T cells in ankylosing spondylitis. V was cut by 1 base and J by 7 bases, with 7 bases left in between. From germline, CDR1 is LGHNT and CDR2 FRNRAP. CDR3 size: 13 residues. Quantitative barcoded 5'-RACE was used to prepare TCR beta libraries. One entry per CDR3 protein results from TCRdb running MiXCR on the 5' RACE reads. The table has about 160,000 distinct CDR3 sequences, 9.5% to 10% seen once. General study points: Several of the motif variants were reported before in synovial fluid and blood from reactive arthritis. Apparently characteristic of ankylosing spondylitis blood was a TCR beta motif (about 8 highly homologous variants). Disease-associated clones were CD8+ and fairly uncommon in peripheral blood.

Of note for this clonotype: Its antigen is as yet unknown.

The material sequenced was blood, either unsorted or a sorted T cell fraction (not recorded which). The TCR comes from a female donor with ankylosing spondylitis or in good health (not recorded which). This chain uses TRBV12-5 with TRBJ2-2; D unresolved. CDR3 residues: CASGLASGGELFF. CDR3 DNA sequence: TGTGCTAGTGGTTTGGCCTCGGGCGGGGAGCTGTTTTTT.